These T cell receptor beta chains were read from a single sample in a study of tumor-infiltrating lymphocytes in localized non-small cell lung cancer. Data came from immunoSEQ multiplex PCR; TCRdb stores just in-frame clones and leaves some out. Of 15,000 to 20,000 clones listed, around 85% are singletons. Sequencing was performed on lung tumor tissue. Source of these receptors: a human donor with non-small cell lung cancer. Both conserved end residues are part of each CDR3. D genes are given only for firm matches. Only some rows state a clone size, as once, few, many or a class for expanded clones.

>NA|TRBJ2-5|NA|TRBV28
CASSPVVDSLRETQYF
TGTGCCAGCTCGCCCGTCGTAGATTCCCTGAGAGAGACCCAGTACTTC
>NA|TRBJ1-1|NA|TRBV28
CASRPTGYYTEAFF
TGTGCCAGCAGACCCACAGGGTATTACACTGAAGCTTTCTTT
>TRBD2|TRBJ2-3|NA|TRBV5-1
CASSVSPGLAPSDTQYF
TGCGCCAGCAGCGTATCCCCGGGACTAGCGCCCTCCGATACGCAGTATTTT
>NA|TRBJ2-7|NA|TRBV14
CASIRKGGWYEQYF
TGTGCCAGCATCCGAAAGGGGGGATGGTACGAGCAGTACTTC
>NA|TRBJ2-3|once|TRBV9
CASSVGSADTDTQYF
TGTGCCAGCAGCGTAGGAAGCGCGGACACAGATACGCAGTATTTT
>TRBD2|TRBJ2-1|NA|TRBV28
CASSHRGRGSYNEQFF
TGTGCCAGCAGTCATCGGGGGAGGGGTTCCTACAATGAGCAGTTCTTC
>NA|TRBJ1-3|NA|TRBV9
CASSVEGAAGNTIYF
TGTGCCAGCAGCGTGGAGGGTGCGGCTGGAAACACCATATATTTT
>NA|TRBJ1-5|NA|TRBV21-1
CASSGAGTVGNQPQHF
TGTGCCAGCAGCGGTGCCGGGACAGTGGGCAATCAGCCCCAGCATTTT
>NA|TRBJ2-1|NA|TRBV30
CAWSGNAGYNEQFF
TGTGCCTGGAGTGGAAACGCGGGCTACAATGAGCAGTTCTTC
>NA|TRBJ2-1|NA|TRBV7-3
CASSLNPDPTYNEQFF
TGTGCCAGCAGCTTAAATCCGGACCCGACCTACAATGAGCAGTTCTTC
>NA|TRBJ1-2|NA|TRBV18
CASSPRRDQLGDGYTF
TGTGCCAGCTCACCAAGAAGGGACCAACTCGGGGATGGCTACACCTTC
>NA|TRBJ2-2|NA|TRBV6-1
CASSPRDPHTGELFF
TGTGCCAGCAGTCCACGTGACCCGCACACCGGGGAGCTGTTTTTT
>TRBD2|TRBJ2-3|NA|TRBV6-4
CASSDSTSGSTDTQYF
TGTGCCAGCAGTGACTCGACTAGCGGGAGCACAGATACGCAGTATTTT
>TRBD2|TRBJ2-1|NA|TRBV27
CASTRFGTTYNEQFF
TGTGCCAGCACCCGTTTCGGGACTACTTACAATGAGCAGTTCTTC
>TRBD2|TRBJ2-2|NA|TRBV7-6
CATNAGLAYAGELFF
TGTGCCACAAACGCGGGACTAGCGTACGCCGGGGAGCTGTTTTTT
>NA|TRBJ2-2|NA|TRBV5-4
CASSLRLDTGELFF
TGTGCCAGCAGCTTGCGGCTTGACACCGGGGAGCTGTTTTTT
>TRBD2|TRBJ2-5|few|TRBV27
CASSLSALAGGLGETQYF
TGTGCCAGCAGCCTCTCGGCGCTAGCGGGAGGCCTCGGAGAGACCCAGTACTTC
>NA|TRBJ1-4|NA|TRBV5-1
CASSLGPSNEKLFF
TGCGCCAGCAGCTTGGGGCCAAGCAATGAAAAACTGTTTTTT
>NA|TRBJ2-5|NA|TRBV27
CASSLGTTIETQYF
TGTGCCAGCAGTTTGGGGACAACTATAGAGACCCAGTACTTC
>TRBD1|TRBJ2-1|NA|TRBV4-1
CASSLRDRGVDEQFF
TGCGCCAGCAGCCTCCGGGACAGGGGTGTCGATGAGCAGTTCTTC
>TRBD1|TRBJ2-7|NA|TRBV5-1
CASSWSWDRGYEQYF
TGCGCCAGCAGCTGGAGTTGGGACAGGGGCTACGAGCAGTACTTC
>NA|TRBJ2-3|NA|TRBV28
CASSSQESPTDTQYF
TGTGCCAGCAGTTCACAGGAGTCCCCCACAGATACGCAGTATTTT
>TRBD2|TRBJ2-1|few|TRBV19
CASLGLAGSSYNEQFF
TGTGCCAGTTTGGGACTAGCGGGAAGCTCCTACAATGAGCAGTTCTTC
>NA|TRBJ2-7|NA|TRBV4-2
CASSQDEGDSYEQYF
TGTGCCAGCAGCCAAGATGAGGGAGATTCCTACGAGCAGTACTTC
>NA|TRBJ2-7|NA|TRBV6-1
CASSEPGLSYEQYF
TGTGCCAGCAGTGAACCAGGGCTCTCCTACGAGCAGTACTTC
>NA|TRBJ2-1|NA|TRBV7-9
CACLSIYNEQFF
TGTGCCTGCCTCTCAATATACAATGAGCAGTTCTTC
>NA|TRBJ2-7|NA|TRBV10-1
CASSEGGFSGLAGWQYF
TGCGCCAGCAGTGAGGGGGGTTTTTCTGGCCTGGCGGGGTGGCAGTACTTC
>TRBD1|TRBJ1-1|few|TRBV6-6
CATRGTGSNTEAFF
TGTGCCACCCGAGGGACAGGGTCGAACACTGAAGCTTTCTTT
>NA|TRBJ2-3|few|TRBV6-5
CASSYDAAVAQYF
TGTGCCAGCAGTTACGACGCGGCGGTTGCGCAGTATTTT
>NA|TRBJ1-5|NA|TRBV10-2
CASTLQGNQPQHF
TGCGCCAGCACCCTACAGGGAAATCAGCCCCAGCATTTT
>TRBD2|TRBJ2-7|NA|TRBV6-6
CASSLLAGDGYEQYF
TGTGCCAGCAGCCTACTAGCGGGAGATGGGTACGAGCAGTACTTC
>TRBD1|TRBJ2-5|NA|TRBV7-8
CASSLARTGVSETQYF
TGTGCCAGCAGCTTAGCCCGGACAGGGGTATCGGAGACCCAGTACTTC
>NA|TRBJ2-3|NA|TRBV5-6
CASSLVGNPTDTQYF
TGTGCCAGCAGCTTGGTTGGCAACCCAACAGATACGCAGTATTTT
>NA|TRBJ2-6|NA|TRBV5-1
CASSRTTGNSGANVLTF
TGCGCCAGCAGTCGGACAACAGGGAACTCTGGGGCCAACGTCCTGACTTTC
>NA|TRBJ1-2|NA|TRBV7-9
CASSLWGTGAFTF
NA
>NA|TRBJ2-5|NA|TRBV5-6
CASSLDGLETQYF
TGTGCCAGCAGCTTGGACGGTTTAGAGACCCAGTACTTC
>NA|TRBJ2-1|NA|TRBV30
CAWSVRSEQFF
TGTGCCTGGAGTGTACGGAGTGAGCAGTTCTTC
>NA|TRBJ2-1|NA|TRBV6-4
CASSDNSGDNEQFF
TGTGCCAGCAGTGATAATAGCGGAGACAATGAGCAGTTCTTC
>NA|TRBJ2-7|NA|TRBV19
CASSQRTVSYEQYF
TGTGCCAGTAGTCAACGGACAGTCTCCTACGAGCAGTACTTC
>TRBD1|TRBJ1-1|NA|TRBV27
CASSYSGTGRISAEAFF
TGTGCCAGCAGTTACTCGGGGACAGGGAGGATAAGTGCTGAAGCTTTCTTT
>NA|TRBJ2-7|once|TRBV23-1
CASSPEPRDTSYEQYF
TGCGCCAGCAGTCCGGAACCCCGGGACACCTCCTACGAGCAGTACTTC